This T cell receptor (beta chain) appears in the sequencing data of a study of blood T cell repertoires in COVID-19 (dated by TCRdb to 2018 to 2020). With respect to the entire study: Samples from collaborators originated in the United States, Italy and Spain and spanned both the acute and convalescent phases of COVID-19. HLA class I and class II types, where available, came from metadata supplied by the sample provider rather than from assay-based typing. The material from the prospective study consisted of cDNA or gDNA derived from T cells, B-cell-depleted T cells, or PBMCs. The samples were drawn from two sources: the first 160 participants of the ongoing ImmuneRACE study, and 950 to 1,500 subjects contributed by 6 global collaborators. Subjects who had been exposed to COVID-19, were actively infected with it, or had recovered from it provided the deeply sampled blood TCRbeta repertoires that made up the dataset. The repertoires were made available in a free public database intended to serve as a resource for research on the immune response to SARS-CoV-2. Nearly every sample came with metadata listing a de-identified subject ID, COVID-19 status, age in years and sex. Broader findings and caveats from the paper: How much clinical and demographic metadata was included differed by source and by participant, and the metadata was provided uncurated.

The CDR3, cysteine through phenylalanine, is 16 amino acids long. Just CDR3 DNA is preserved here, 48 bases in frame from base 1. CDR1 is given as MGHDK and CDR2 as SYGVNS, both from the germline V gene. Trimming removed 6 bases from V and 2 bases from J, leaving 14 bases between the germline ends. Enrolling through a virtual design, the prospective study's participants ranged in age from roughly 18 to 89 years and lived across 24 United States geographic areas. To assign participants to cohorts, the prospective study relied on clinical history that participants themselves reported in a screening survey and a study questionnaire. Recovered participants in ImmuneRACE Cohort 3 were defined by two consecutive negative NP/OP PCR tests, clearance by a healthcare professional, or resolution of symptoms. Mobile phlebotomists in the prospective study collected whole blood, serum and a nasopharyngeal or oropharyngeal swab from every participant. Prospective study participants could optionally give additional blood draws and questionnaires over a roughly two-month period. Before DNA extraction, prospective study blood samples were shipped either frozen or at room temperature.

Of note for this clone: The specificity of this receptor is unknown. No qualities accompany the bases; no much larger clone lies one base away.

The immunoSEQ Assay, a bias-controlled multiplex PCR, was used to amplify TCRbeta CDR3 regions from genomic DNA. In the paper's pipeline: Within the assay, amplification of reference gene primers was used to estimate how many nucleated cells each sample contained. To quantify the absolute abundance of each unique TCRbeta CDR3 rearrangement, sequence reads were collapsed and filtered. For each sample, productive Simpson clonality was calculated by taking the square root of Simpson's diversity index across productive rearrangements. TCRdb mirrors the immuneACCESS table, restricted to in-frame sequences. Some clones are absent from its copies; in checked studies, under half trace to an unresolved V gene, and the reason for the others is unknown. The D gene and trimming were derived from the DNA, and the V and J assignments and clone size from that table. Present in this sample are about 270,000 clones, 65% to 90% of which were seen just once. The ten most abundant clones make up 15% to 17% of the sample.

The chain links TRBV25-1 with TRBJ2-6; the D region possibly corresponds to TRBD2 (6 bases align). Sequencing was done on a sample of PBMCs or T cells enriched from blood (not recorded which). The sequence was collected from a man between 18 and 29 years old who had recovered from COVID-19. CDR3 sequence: CASSPEGLPGANVLTF. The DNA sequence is TGTGCCAGCAGCCCTGAGGGACTGCCTGGGGCCAACGTCCTGACTTTC.